The TCR beta chain described here comes from a study of Ad26.COV2.S vaccination and SARS-CoV-2 variants. Whole-study context: Donor got 5x10^10 or 1x10^11 viral particles of Ad26.COV2.S.

The CDR3 contains 13 residues. V lost 7 bases and J lost 6; bases outside the gene matches: 3. Germline V gene data show CDR1 as ENHRY and CDR2 as SYGVKD. The treatment is: around 19 received Ad26.COV2.S at low or high dose, single or two shots; about 5 received placebo; per-sample allocation not given. Samples came from day 63 after the first vaccine or placebo injection. This Boston cohort included adults aged 18-55 years. Some clones are missing from TCRdb's copy, which holds only in-frame ones; the method was immunoSEQ multiplex PCR. The sample holds some 420,000 clones, around nine tenths seen once.

The rearrangement uses TRBV10-3 and TRBJ2-1; 10 bases are a match to TRBD2. This TCR came from a person aged 18 to 59 who received the Ad26.COV2.S COVID-19 vaccine or a placebo. The material was peripheral blood, obtained in a trial of Ad26.COV2.S vaccine versus placebo. The CDR3 DNA follows: TGTGCCATCAAGGCTAGCGGGGGCAATGAGCAGTTCTTC. Translated, it gives CAIKASGGNEQFF.